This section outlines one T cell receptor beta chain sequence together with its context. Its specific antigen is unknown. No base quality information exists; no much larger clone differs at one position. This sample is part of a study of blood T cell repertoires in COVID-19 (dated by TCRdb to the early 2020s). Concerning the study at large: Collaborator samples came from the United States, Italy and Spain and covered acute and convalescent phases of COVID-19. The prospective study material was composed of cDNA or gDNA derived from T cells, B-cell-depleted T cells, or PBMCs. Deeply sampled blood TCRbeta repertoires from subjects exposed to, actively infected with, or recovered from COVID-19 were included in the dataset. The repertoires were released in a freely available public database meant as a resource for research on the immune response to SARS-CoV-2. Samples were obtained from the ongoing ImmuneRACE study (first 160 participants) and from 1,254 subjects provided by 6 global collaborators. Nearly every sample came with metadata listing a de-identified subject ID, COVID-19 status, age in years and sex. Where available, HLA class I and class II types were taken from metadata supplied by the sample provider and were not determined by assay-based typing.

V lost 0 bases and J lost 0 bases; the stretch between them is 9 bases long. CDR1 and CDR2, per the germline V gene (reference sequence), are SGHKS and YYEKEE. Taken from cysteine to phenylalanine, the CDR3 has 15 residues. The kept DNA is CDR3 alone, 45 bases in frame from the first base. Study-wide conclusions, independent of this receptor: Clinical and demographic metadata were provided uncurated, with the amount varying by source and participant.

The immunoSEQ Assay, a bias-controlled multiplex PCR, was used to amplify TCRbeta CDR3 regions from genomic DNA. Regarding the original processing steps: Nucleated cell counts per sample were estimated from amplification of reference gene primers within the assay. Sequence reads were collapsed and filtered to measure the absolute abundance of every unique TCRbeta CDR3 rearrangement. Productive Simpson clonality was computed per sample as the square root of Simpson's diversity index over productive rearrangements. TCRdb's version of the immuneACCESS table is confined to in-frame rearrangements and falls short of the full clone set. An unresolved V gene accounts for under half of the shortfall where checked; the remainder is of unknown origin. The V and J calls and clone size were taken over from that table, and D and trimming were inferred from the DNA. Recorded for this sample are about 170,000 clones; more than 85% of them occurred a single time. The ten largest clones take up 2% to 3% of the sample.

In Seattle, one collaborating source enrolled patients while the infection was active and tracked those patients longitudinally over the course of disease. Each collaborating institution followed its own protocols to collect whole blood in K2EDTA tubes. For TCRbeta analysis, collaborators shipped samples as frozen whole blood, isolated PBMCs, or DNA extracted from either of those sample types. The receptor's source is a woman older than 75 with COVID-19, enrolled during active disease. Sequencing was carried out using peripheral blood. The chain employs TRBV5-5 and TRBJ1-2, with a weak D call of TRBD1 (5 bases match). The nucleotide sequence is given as TGTGCCAGCAGCTTGGGTGGGGGGACTAACTATGGCTACACCTTC. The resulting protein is CASSLGGGTNYGYTF.